Below, 3 T cell receptor beta chains from the same sample are listed, as sequenced in a study of regulatory T cells in long-lasting Graves disease. Described time point: persistent/refractory GD, antithyroid drugs over 5 years with positive TRAb. After RNA was extracted from PBMCs, the TCR library was made from it. Investigators prepared the TCR beta libraries by applying iRepertoire HTBI primers and Arm-PCR of CDR3 regions. TCRdb used MiXCR to reprocess the multiplex PCR reads, holding one entry per CDR3 protein. The sample has a few hundred thousand distinct CDR3 sequences; around 20% are singletons. The specimen comprised peripheral blood mononuclear cells (PBMCs), sampled when the disease was refractory, from a patient treated with antithyroid drugs. The receptors here all came from a female donor with Graves disease.

The chain uses TRBV25-1 and TRBJ1-1; D call uncertain. The V end was cut by 7 bases, the J end by 0 bases, with 12 bases between. CDR3 size: 14 residues. From germline, CDR1 is MGHDK and CDR2 SYGVNS. CDR3: CASTGRGMNTEAFF. As DNA, the CDR3 is TGTGCCAGCACTGGACGGGGTATGAACACTGAAGCTTTCTTT. Filled out from reference TRBV25-1 and TRBJ1-1, the complete variable domain reads EADIYQTPRYLVIGTGKKITLECSQTMGHDKMYWYQQDPGMELHLIHYSYGVNSTEKGDLSSESTVSRIRTEHFPLTLESARPSHTSQYLCASTGRGMNTEAFFGQGTRLTVV.

This clonotype turned up a few times. This chain uses TRBV12-3 or TRBV12-4 with TRBJ1-5, with TRBD1 as a possible D gene (5 bases). The CDR3 length is 14 residues. The V and J ends lost 5 bases and 8 bases respectively, with 16 bases between them. The CDR3 spells CASSLGHPEEPQHF. CDR3 bases: TGTGCCAGCAGTCTAGGACACCCCGAGGAGCCCCAGCATTTT.

The chain uses TRBV20-1 and TRBJ2-1; 9 bases match TRBD2. V trimming: 3 bases; J trimming: 2 bases; junction bases outside the gene matches: 5. Germline V lookup: CDR1 DFQATT, CDR2 SNEGSKA (reference sequence). CDR3 length equals 15 residues. The CDR3 DNA follows: TGCAGTGCTAGCGGTCGCGGGAGGGCCTACAATGAGCAGTTCTTC. Amino acids: CSASGRGRAYNEQFF.